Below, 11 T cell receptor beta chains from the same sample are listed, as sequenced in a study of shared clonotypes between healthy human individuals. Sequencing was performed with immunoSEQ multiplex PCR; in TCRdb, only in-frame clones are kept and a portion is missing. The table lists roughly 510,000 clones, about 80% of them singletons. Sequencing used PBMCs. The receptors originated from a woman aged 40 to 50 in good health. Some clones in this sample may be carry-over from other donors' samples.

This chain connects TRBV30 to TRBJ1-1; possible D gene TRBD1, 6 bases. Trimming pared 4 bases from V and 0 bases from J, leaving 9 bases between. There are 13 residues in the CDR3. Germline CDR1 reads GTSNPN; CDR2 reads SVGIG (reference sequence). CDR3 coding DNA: TGTGCCTGGAAAACAGGGATGAACACTGAAGCTTTCTTT. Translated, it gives CAWKTGMNTEAFF.

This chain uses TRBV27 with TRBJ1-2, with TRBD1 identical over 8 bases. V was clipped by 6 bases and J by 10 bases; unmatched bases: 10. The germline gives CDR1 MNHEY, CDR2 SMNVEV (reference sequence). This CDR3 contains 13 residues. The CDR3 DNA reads TGTGCCAGCAGAGAGGACAGGGATGACGTCTACACCTTC. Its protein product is CASREDRDDVYTF.

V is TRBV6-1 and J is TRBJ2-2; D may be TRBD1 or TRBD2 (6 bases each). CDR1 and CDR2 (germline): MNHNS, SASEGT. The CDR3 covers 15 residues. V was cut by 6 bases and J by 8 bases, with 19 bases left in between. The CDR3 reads CASSWGPGAGGELFF. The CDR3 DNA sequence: TGTGCCAGCAGCTGGGGACCGGGGGCTGGGGGGGAGCTGTTTTTT.

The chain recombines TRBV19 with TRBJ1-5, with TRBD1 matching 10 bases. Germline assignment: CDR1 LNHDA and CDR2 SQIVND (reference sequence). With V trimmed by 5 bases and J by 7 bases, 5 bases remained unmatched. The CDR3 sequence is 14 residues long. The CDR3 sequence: CASSGDRGRQPQHF. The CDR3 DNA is TGTGCCAGTAGTGGGGACAGGGGAAGACAGCCCCAGCATTTT.

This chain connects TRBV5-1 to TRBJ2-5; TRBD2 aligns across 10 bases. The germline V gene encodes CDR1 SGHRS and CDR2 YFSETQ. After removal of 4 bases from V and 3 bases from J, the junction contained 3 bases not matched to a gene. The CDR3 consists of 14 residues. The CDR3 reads CASSIAGGEETQYF. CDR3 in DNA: TGCGCCAGCAGCATAGCGGGAGGAGAAGAGACCCAGTACTTC.

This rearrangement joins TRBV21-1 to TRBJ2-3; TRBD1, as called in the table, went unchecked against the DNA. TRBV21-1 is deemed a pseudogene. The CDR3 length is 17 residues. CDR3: CASSNSSDSYGTDTQYF. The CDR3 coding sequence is TGTGCCAGCAGCAACTCCTCCGACAGTTACGGCACAGATACGCAGTATTTT.

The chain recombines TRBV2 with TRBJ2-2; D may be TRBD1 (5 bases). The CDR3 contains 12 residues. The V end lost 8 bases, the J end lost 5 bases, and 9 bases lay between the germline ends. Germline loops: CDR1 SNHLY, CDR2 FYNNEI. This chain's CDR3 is CASFQGTGELFF. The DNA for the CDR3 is TGTGCCAGCTTCCAGGGAACCGGGGAGCTGTTTTTT.

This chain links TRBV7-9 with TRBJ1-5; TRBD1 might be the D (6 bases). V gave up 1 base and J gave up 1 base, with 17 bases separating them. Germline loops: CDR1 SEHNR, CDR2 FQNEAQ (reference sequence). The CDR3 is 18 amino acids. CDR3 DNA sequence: TGTGCCAGCAGCTTAGTGGGCAGGGGAGTTGACAGCAATCAGCCCCAGCATTTT. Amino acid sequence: CASSLVGRGVDSNQPQHF.

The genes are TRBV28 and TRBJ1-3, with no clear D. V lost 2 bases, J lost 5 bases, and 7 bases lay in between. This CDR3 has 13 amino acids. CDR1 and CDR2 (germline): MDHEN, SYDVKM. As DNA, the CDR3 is TGTGCCAGCAGTTTAAGTAGGCGAAACACCATATATTTT. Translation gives CASSLSRRNTIYF.

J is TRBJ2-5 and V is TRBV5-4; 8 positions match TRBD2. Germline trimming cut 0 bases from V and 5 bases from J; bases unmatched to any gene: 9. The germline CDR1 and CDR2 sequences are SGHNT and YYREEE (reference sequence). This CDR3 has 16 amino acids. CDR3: CASSLAGGDFWETQYF. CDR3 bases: TGTGCCAGCAGCTTGGCCGGGGGGGATTTTTGGGAGACCCAGTACTTC.

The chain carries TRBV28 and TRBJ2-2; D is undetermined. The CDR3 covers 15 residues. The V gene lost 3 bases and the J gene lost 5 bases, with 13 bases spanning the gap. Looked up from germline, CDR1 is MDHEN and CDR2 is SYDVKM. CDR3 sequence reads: CASSFWLRVTGELFF. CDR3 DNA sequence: TGTGCCAGCAGTTTTTGGCTAAGAGTGACCGGGGAGCTGTTTTTT.